These T cell receptor beta chains were read from a single sample in a study of cytomegalovirus exposure and HLA in healthy donors. This table comes from immunoSEQ multiplex PCR, and its TCRdb copy is limited to in-frame clones, with some not included. The repertoire holds about 160,000 clones, with over 65% as singletons. Source material: PBMCs. These receptor sequences come from a man aged 35 to 55 in good health and CMV-seropositive. Each CDR3 is given with its conserved first and last residue. Each record gives: V gene, J gene, D gene, CDR3 length, clone size, CDR3 DNA, CDR3 protein. The D gene is left open where the match is weak. Part of the rows lack a size; the others show once, few, many or a class for expanded clones.

v_gene: TRBV2
j_gene: TRBJ2-5
d_gene: TRBD1
len: 14
abundance: .
CDR3nt: TGTGCCAGCAGAACCGGGACAGGGAAAGAGACCCAGTACTTC
CDR3aa: CASRTGTGKETQYF

v_gene: TRBV6-6
j_gene: TRBJ2-7
d_gene: .
len: 15
abundance: .
CDR3nt: TGTGCCAGCACTGATTGGGGCGGAAGGGCCTACGAGCAGTACTTC
CDR3aa: CASTDWGGRAYEQYF

v_gene: TRBV6-5
j_gene: TRBJ1-3
d_gene: TRBD1
len: 15
abundance: .
CDR3nt: TGTGCCAGCAGCTCGGGACAGAGCTCTGGAAACACCATATATTTT
CDR3aa: CASSSGQSSGNTIYF

v_gene: TRBV7-2
j_gene: TRBJ1-1
d_gene: .
len: 12
abundance: .
CDR3nt: TGTGCCAGCAGATCGGGATACACTGAAGCTTTCTTT
CDR3aa: CASRSGYTEAFF

v_gene: TRBV19
j_gene: TRBJ1-5
d_gene: TRBD1
len: 15
abundance: .
CDR3nt: TGTGCCAGTAGCCGGGACAGTTCCCTTTATCAGCCCCAGCATTTT
CDR3aa: CASSRDSSLYQPQHF

v_gene: TRBV29-1
j_gene: TRBJ1-5
d_gene: .
len: 13
abundance: few
CDR3nt: TGCAGCGTTGAAGTACAGGGAGATCAGCCCCAGCATTTT
CDR3aa: CSVEVQGDQPQHF

v_gene: TRBV19
j_gene: TRBJ2-7
d_gene: TRBD1
len: 16
abundance: .
CDR3nt: TGTGCCAGTAGCAAGTTCGTAACAGGGGCCTCCTACGAGCAGTACTTC
CDR3aa: CASSKFVTGASYEQYF

v_gene: TRBV10-3
j_gene: TRBJ2-1
d_gene: TRBD2
len: 14
abundance: few
CDR3nt: TGTGCCACCAAGGGCGGGGGGGCCGGAGATGAGCAGTTCTTC
CDR3aa: CATKGGGAGDEQFF

v_gene: TRBV7-3
j_gene: TRBJ1-5
d_gene: TRBD1
len: 14
abundance: .
CDR3nt: TGTGCCAGCAGCTTAGCGGGACAGGGAAAGCCCCAGCATTTT
CDR3aa: CASSLAGQGKPQHF

v_gene: TRBV5-4
j_gene: TRBJ2-3
d_gene: .
len: 15
abundance: .
CDR3nt: TGTGCCACCAAGGCCAGGGTCAGTTACACAGATACGCAGTATTTT
CDR3aa: CATKARVSYTDTQYF

v_gene: TRBV11-1
j_gene: TRBJ2-2
d_gene: TRBD2
len: 19
abundance: once
CDR3nt: TGTGCCAGCAGCCCCTCGTGGGGACTAGCGGGGGCCATCACCGGGGAGCTGTTTTTT
CDR3aa: CASSPSWGLAGAITGELFF

v_gene: TRBV5-4
j_gene: TRBJ2-7
d_gene: TRBD1
len: 14
abundance: .
CDR3nt: TGTGCCAGCAGCGACGGACAGGCCAACTACGAGCAGTACTTC
CDR3aa: CASSDGQANYEQYF

v_gene: TRBV27
j_gene: TRBJ1-1
d_gene: .
len: 13
abundance: .
CDR3nt: TGTGCCAGCAGCCTACTCGGGAGGGGAGTAGCTTTCTTT
CDR3aa: CASSLLGRGVAFF

v_gene: TRBV5-1
j_gene: TRBJ1-2
d_gene: .
len: 14
abundance: .
CDR3nt: TGCGCCAGCAGCTTGGAGGTGCACTTCGGGGGCTACACCTTC
CDR3aa: CASSLEVHFGGYTF

v_gene: TRBV2
j_gene: TRBJ2-3
d_gene: TRBD1
len: 15
abundance: few
CDR3nt: TGTGCCAGCAGTCCCGGGACAGAGTTCACAGATACGCAGTATTTT
CDR3aa: CASSPGTEFTDTQYF

v_gene: TRBV30
j_gene: TRBJ2-1
d_gene: .
len: 13
abundance: .
CDR3nt: TGTGCCTGGAGTGTAGACCGGAGCCACGAGCAGTTCTTC
CDR3aa: CAWSVDRSHEQFF

v_gene: TRBV7-9
j_gene: TRBJ2-2
d_gene: .
len: 14
abundance: .
CDR3nt: TGTGCCAGCAGCCATCCAGGGGCGAACGGGGAGCTGTTTTTT
CDR3aa: CASSHPGANGELFF

v_gene: TRBV5-8
j_gene: TRBJ1-2
d_gene: .
len: 16
abundance: .
CDR3nt: TGTGCCAGCAGCTCGCGTACAGGCTCGAGCAACTATGGCTACACCTTC
CDR3aa: CASSSRTGSSNYGYTF

v_gene: TRBV4-1
j_gene: TRBJ1-6
d_gene: TRBD1
len: 15
abundance: .
CDR3nt: TGCGCCAGCAGCCCCTTCGGGACAGGGGGGTCACCCCTCCACTTT
CDR3aa: CASSPFGTGGSPLHF

v_gene: TRBV13
j_gene: TRBJ1-4
d_gene: .
len: 14
abundance: .
CDR3nt: TGTGCCAGCAGCTTAGGGACACCGGGGGGAAAACTGTTTTTT
CDR3aa: CASSLGTPGGKLFF

v_gene: TRBV4-1
j_gene: TRBJ2-3
d_gene: TRBD2
len: 17
abundance: .
CDR3nt: TGCGCCAGCAGCCAACAGATACTAGCGGGTGGGTGGGATACGCAGTATTTT
CDR3aa: CASSQQILAGGWDTQYF

v_gene: TRBV5-1
j_gene: TRBJ2-2
d_gene: TRBD1
len: 15
abundance: .
CDR3nt: TGCGCCAGCAGCTTGGCGACAGGGCGGACCGGGGAGCTGTTTTTT
CDR3aa: CASSLATGRTGELFF

v_gene: TRBV6-1
j_gene: TRBJ1-1
d_gene: .
len: 14
abundance: few
CDR3nt: TGTGCCAGCAGTTCCCCCAGGGAAGGCACTGAAGCTTTCTTT
CDR3aa: CASSSPREGTEAFF

v_gene: TRBV7-6
j_gene: TRBJ2-6
d_gene: TRBD1
len: 16
abundance: .
CDR3nt: TGTGCCAGCAGCTCGCCACAGGGGGTTGGGGCCAACGTCCTGACTTTC
CDR3aa: CASSSPQGVGANVLTF

v_gene: TRBV2
j_gene: TRBJ2-3
d_gene: .
len: 12
abundance: once
CDR3nt: TGTGCCAGCAGCTTGAGCACAGATACGCAGTATTTT
CDR3aa: CASSLSTDTQYF

v_gene: TRBV27
j_gene: TRBJ1-6
d_gene: .
len: 12
abundance: .
CDR3nt: TGTGCCAGCAGTATGGGGGGTTCACCCCTCCACTTT
CDR3aa: CASSMGGSPLHF

v_gene: TRBV9
j_gene: TRBJ1-1
d_gene: .
len: 17
abundance: .
CDR3nt: TGTGCCAGCAGCCCACGAGGGGGGCAGCGGGGGGCCACTGAAGCTTTCTTT
CDR3aa: CASSPRGGQRGATEAFF

v_gene: TRBV9
j_gene: TRBJ2-1
d_gene: TRBD1
len: 15
abundance: .
CDR3nt: TGTGCCAGCAGCGGGGGGACAGGGGGCCACAATGAGCAGTTCTTC
CDR3aa: CASSGGTGGHNEQFF